This T cell receptor beta chain is drawn from a study of breast tumors, draining lymph nodes, adjacent tissues. Whole-study results and caveats: Compared with lymph nodes, tumors were less diverse; compared with nontumor tissue, more. Data fit most tumor T cells coming from lymph node, expanding in tumor.

Samples came from axillary lymph nodes draining the breast cancer. This clonotype has at least ten counts. The target antigen is unknown. Sequence at one end of the junction differs from germline and may be a read error. TCRdb reprocessed the multiplex PCR reads with MiXCR, giving one entry per CDR3 protein. The repertoire holds 200,000 to 300,000 distinct CDR3 sequences, with roughly 31% as singletons. Germline-derived CDR1 and CDR2 are DFQATT and SNEGSKA (reference sequence). The CDR3 has 10 residues. The rearrangement links TRBV20-1 to TRBJ2-3; D unresolved. The sequence was collected from a female donor with breast cancer. Some clones in this sample may be carry-over from other donors' samples. The sample taken for sequencing was axillary lymph node tissue. Written as DNA, the CDR3 is TGCAGTCCTAGCACAGATACGCAGTATTTT. This sequence encodes CSPSTDTQYF.